This TCR beta chain was recorded in a study of tumor-infiltrating lymphocytes in oesophageal squamous cell carcinoma listed by TCRdb under 2016. The method behind the library was PCR. This sample was sequenced with an Illumina HiSeq 2000. The raw public data were reprocessed by TCRdb itself: fastp quality trimming at Q25, MiXCR clonotype calling, in-frame beta chains only. Rows merge per CDR3 protein into single entries with the most common DNA and genes. This sample comprises around 12,000 distinct CDR3 sequences, about half of them detected only once. The ten most abundant clones make up over 10% of the sample. At least ten counts were recorded for this clonotype. The target of this receptor is not known. No much larger clone exists at a distance of one base, and base qualities are not known. The CDR3 runs 15 amino acids, cysteine and phenylalanine included. Of the read, only the CDR3 DNA is kept; its 45 bases are in frame from base 1. The germline V gene specifies SGHRS as CDR1 and YFSETQ as CDR2. V drops 1 base and J drops 1 base, leaving 11 bases in between.

The sequenced sample consisted of blood. This TCR was recovered from a female donor with esophageal squamous cell carcinoma. The V and J segments used are TRBV5-1 and TRBJ2-5; a tentative D match to TRBD1 spans 6 bases. The DNA reads as follows: TGCGCCAGCAGCTTGACTGGACAGACCCAAGAGACCCAGTACTTC. It translates as CASSLTGQTQETQYF.